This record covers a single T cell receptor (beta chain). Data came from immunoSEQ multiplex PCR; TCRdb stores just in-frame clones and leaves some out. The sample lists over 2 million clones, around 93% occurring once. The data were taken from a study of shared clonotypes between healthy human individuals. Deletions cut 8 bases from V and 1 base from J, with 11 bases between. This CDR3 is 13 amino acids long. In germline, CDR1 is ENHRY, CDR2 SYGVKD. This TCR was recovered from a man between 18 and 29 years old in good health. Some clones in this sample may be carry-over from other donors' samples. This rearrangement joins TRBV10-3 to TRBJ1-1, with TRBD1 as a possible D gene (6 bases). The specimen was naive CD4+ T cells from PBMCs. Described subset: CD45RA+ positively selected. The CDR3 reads CAIGIGGNTEAFF. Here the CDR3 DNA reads TGTGCCATCGGAATAGGGGGGAACACTGAAGCTTTCTTT.